A single sample is the source of the 22 T cell receptor beta chains below, sequenced in a study of PD-1 blockade in classical Hodgkin lymphoma. Clones were sequenced by immunoSEQ multiplex PCR, and TCRdb holds only the in-frame ones, with some missing. The repertoire has around 93,000 clones, just under 80% of them found once; the top ten carry about a tenth. As to time point: cycle 4 day 1 (C4D1), after more than 5 weeks of nivolumab. Each of the patients experienced relapse following autologous stem cell transplantation, and their brentuximab vedotin exposure differed. Sequences were derived from peripheral blood mononuclear cells (PBMCs), sampled before the fourth cycle of nivolumab. These receptors were collected from a human donor with classical Hodgkin lymphoma.

V and J are TRBV11-2 and TRBJ2-1; D possibly corresponds to TRBD1 (6 bases). The CDR3 has 13 residues. Looked up from germline, CDR1 is SGHAT and CDR2 is FQNNGV. Deletions cut 0 bases from V and 9 bases from J, with 9 bases between. This CDR3 is CASSLDEGVEQFF. DNA of the CDR3: TGTGCCAGCAGCTTAGATGAGGGGGTTGAGCAGTTCTTC.

The table lists this clone with a few counts. This same CDR3 is encoded by further DNA sequences in the sample. The chain links TRBV19 to TRBJ2-7, with 8 bases matching TRBD1. From germline, CDR1 is LNHDA and CDR2 SQIVND (reference sequence). The CDR3 spans 13 residues. The V gene end was trimmed by 3 bases and the J gene end by 7 bases; junction bases not matched to a gene: 5. CDR3 DNA: TGTGCCAGTAGTATTGGACAGGGCCGGGAGCAGTACTTC. This translates into CASSIGQGREQYF.

At least ten counts were recorded for this clone. V and J are TRBV6-5 and TRBJ1-3, with unresolved D. Germline-derived CDR1 and CDR2 are MNHEY and SVGAGI. V was shortened by 4 bases and J by 4 bases, with 8 bases between the two germline ends. This CDR3 is 13 amino acids long. CDR3: CASSSSGGNTIYF. The CDR3 DNA reads as TGTGCCAGCAGTTCCTCAGGCGGAAACACCATATATTTT.

The sample holds a few counts of this clone. The chain employs TRBV11-2 and TRBJ1-2; D uncertain. The V gene lost 7 bases and the J gene lost 7 bases, with 10 bases spanning the gap. Germline V CDR1 and CDR2: SGHAT, FQNNGV. The CDR3 is 11 amino acids. The CDR3 is CASTPGTGYTF. The CDR3 DNA reads TGTGCCAGCACCCCGGGTACTGGCTACACCTTC.

This sequence joins TRBV18 and TRBJ2-7; 7 bases align to TRBD1. V lost 6 bases, J lost 6 bases, and 8 bases stayed unmatched. CDR3 length equals 13 residues. Germline V gene lookup returns CDR1 KGHSH and CDR2 LQKENI. CDR3 in amino acids: CASSLTGDAEQYF. CDR3 coding DNA: TGTGCCAGCTCCCTCACAGGGGATGCCGAGCAGTACTTC.

This clone occurred a few times. V is TRBV29-1 and J is TRBJ1-3, with unresolved D. Looked up from germline, CDR1 is SQVTM and CDR2 is ANQGSEA. V lost 4 bases and J lost 4, with 8 bases in between. This CDR3 contains 12 residues. CDR3 sequence: CSVVSWGNTIYF. DNA of the CDR3: TGCAGCGTTGTCTCCTGGGGAAACACCATATATTTT. The whole variable domain, filled in from reference TRBV29-1 and TRBJ1-3, reads SAVISQKPSRDICQRGTSLTIQCQVDSQVTMMFWYRQQPGQSLTLIATANQGSEATYESGFVIDKFPISRPNLTFSTLTVSNMSPEDSSIYLCSVVSWGNTIYFGEGSWLTVV.

This sequence joins TRBV5-1 and TRBJ2-3; TRBD1 agrees at 7 bases. J gave up 1 base and V 2 bases, and 4 bases lay outside the gene matches. Germline V gives CDR1 SGHRS, CDR2 YFSETQ. CDR3 size: 15 residues. CDR3 in DNA: TGCGCCAGCAGCTTCATAGGGGGCGGCACAGATACGCAGTATTTT. It translates to CASSFIGGGTDTQYF.

The chain is built from TRBV5-1 and TRBJ2-5; 8 bases line up with TRBD2. Germline V lookup: CDR1 SGHRS, CDR2 YFSETQ. Trimming cost V 7 bases and J 0 bases; bases outside gene matches: 8. This CDR3 is built from 15 residues. The CDR3 DNA follows: TGCGCCAGCCTACTCGGCGGGGGGAACCAAGAGACCCAGTACTTC. Its protein product is CASLLGGGNQETQYF.

CDR3 loop: CASSSPSIGELFF. The CDR3 bases are TGTGCCAGCAGCTCTCCCTCAATCGGGGAGCTGTTTTTT. The V call is TRBV7-3, the J call TRBJ2-2, with unresolved D. Trimming stripped 4 bases from V and 7 bases from J, with 10 bases between. Germline V gene data show CDR1 as SGHTA and CDR2 as FQGTGA. The CDR3 runs to 13 residues. Full variable domain (outside the CDR3, taken from reference TRBV7-3 and TRBJ2-2): GAGVSQTPSNKVTEKGKYVELRCDPISGHTALYWYRQSLGQGPEFLIYFQGTGAADDSGLPNDRFFAVRPEGSVSTLKIQRTERGDSAVYLCASSSPSIGELFFGEGSRLTVL.

This clone was observed a handful of times. The chain uses TRBV7-6 and TRBJ1-5, with D possibly TRBD1 on 5 matching bases. The CDR3 length is 16 residues. Germline V lookup: CDR1 SGHVS, CDR2 FNYEAQ. Trimming left V 1 base short and J 1 base short, with 11 bases between. DNA for the CDR3: TGTGCCAGCAGCTTAGTGGCAGGGTTCAGCAATCAGCCCCAGCATTTT. Its translation is CASSLVAGFSNQPQHF.

This rearrangement joins TRBV10-2 to TRBJ1-5; no definite D call. Trimming stripped 0 bases from V and 5 bases from J, with 11 bases between. The CDR3 extends over 15 amino acids. Looked up from germline, CDR1 is WSHSY and CDR2 is SAAADI. CDR3: CASSESIMEYQPQHF. Here the CDR3 DNA reads TGCGCCAGCAGTGAGTCGATCATGGAATATCAGCCCCAGCATTTT.

The rearrangement uses TRBV28 and TRBJ1-6, with 8 bases aligning to TRBD1. Germline trimming cut 4 bases from V and 0 bases from J; bases unmatched to any gene: 2. The germline CDR1 and CDR2 sequences are MDHEN and SYDVKM. The CDR3 extends over 16 amino acids. CDR3 in amino acids: CASSWTGSSYNSPLHF. The CDR3 coding sequence is TGTGCCAGCAGTTGGACAGGGAGCTCCTATAATTCACCCCTCCACTTT.

The chain employs TRBV6-5 and TRBJ1-2; D is perhaps TRBD1 (6 bases). There are 13 residues in the CDR3. Germline assignment: CDR1 MNHEY and CDR2 SVGAGI. V dropped 7 bases and J dropped 4 bases, with 13 bases sitting between them. The CDR3 DNA follows: TGTGCCAGCAAACCCCACAGGGCCTATGGCTACACCTTC. Protein sequence: CASKPHRAYGYTF.

V gene TRBV5-1 combines with J gene TRBJ2-1; the D gene is possibly TRBD1 (6 bases). The ends were cut back, 0 bases at V and 2 bases at J, with 12 bases in the middle. CDR3 length equals 16 residues. Germline V gene data show CDR1 as SGHRS and CDR2 as YFSETQ. CDR3 region: CASSLDPGTTYNEQFF. DNA for the CDR3: TGCGCCAGCAGCTTGGATCCCGGGACAACCTACAATGAGCAGTTCTTC.

The J gene is TRBJ2-4, the V gene TRBV9; possibly TRBD1 for D (5 bases). CDR3 size: 15 residues. Trimming stripped 0 bases from V and 4 bases from J, with 11 bases between. Germline values: CDR1 SGDLS, CDR2 YYNGEE. The DNA for the CDR3 is TGTGCCAGCAGCGTAGAGGGGAATCATAAAAACATTCAGTACTTC. Residues: CASSVEGNHKNIQYF.

The chain combines TRBV6-6 with TRBJ2-1; D is perhaps TRBD1 (6 bases). Trimming removed 10 bases at V and 1 base at J, with 11 bases between. CDR3 length: 13 amino acids. CDR1 and CDR2 (germline): MNHNY, SVGAGI (reference sequence). CDR3 sequence: CATLQGSYNEQFF. CDR3 nucleotide sequence: TGTGCCACCTTACAGGGTTCCTACAATGAGCAGTTCTTC.

V gene TRBV18 combines with J gene TRBJ2-7; D unresolved. Germline CDR1 is KGHSH and CDR2 is LQKENI. Trimming removed 2 bases at V and 0 bases at J, with 8 bases between. The CDR3 sequence is 14 residues long. CDR3 protein: CASSPGSGSYEQYF. DNA of the CDR3: TGTGCCAGCTCACCAGGGTCGGGCTCCTACGAGCAGTACTTC.

V usage is TRBV5-4 and J usage is TRBJ2-5; 9 nucleotides agree with TRBD1. Germline CDR1 and CDR2: SGHNT and YYREEE (reference sequence). The CDR3 spans 14 residues. The V segment lost 4 bases and the J segment 6 bases; nucleotides outside the gene matches: 7. CDR3 nucleotides: TGTGCCAGCAGCCCCGGGACAGGGTCCAAGACCCAGTACTTC. Protein sequence: CASSPGTGSKTQYF.

This clone was found a few times. The V call is TRBV14, the J call TRBJ2-1; TRBD1 matches 9 bases. CDR1 and CDR2 (germline): SGHDN, FVKESK. CDR3 size: 17 residues. The junction had 12 bases not matched to a gene; V was cut back by 5 bases and J by 4 bases. The CDR3 sequence is CASSFFSPGQGYNEQFF. CDR3 sequence (DNA): TGTGCCAGCAGCTTTTTTTCTCCGGGACAGGGATACAATGAGCAGTTCTTC.

V usage is TRBV5-1 and J usage is TRBJ1-6; no clear D gene. The CDR3 consists of 15 residues. Germline V gene data show CDR1 as SGHRS and CDR2 as YFSETQ. V lost 0 bases and J lost 7, with 11 bases in between. CDR3 in amino acids: CASSLGGGGNSPLHF. In DNA form, the CDR3 reads TGCGCCAGCAGCTTGGGGGGAGGAGGAAATTCACCCCTCCACTTT.

The CDR3 protein is CASSERLMNTEAFF. CDR3 nucleotide sequence: TGTGCCAGCAGTGAAAGACTGATGAACACTGAAGCTTTCTTT. The chain employs TRBV2 and TRBJ1-1; D is unresolved. The CDR3 spans 14 residues. In germline, CDR1 is SNHLY, CDR2 FYNNEI. V was shortened by 2 bases and J by 0 bases, with 7 bases between the two germline ends.

This clone was seen only a few times. The gene calls are TRBV2 and TRBJ2-5, with D possibly being TRBD1 (6 bases). CDR1 is SNHLY, CDR2 FYNNEI, per germline. Trimming removed 5 bases from V and 5 bases from J, with 9 bases in between. This CDR3 is 12 amino acids long. CDR3 in amino acids: CASSTGFETQYF. The CDR3 DNA is TGTGCCAGCAGTACAGGGTTCGAGACCCAGTACTTC.